This TCR beta chain comes out of a study of cytomegalovirus exposure and HLA in healthy donors. TCRdb keeps only in-frame clones here, not all; method: immunoSEQ multiplex PCR. The sample yields 200,000 to 250,000 clones, about 90% seen once. Germline V lookup: CDR1 MNHEY, CDR2 SMNVEV (reference sequence). The CDR3 is 13 residues long. On this clone itself: An end of the junction does not agree with germline; a read error may underlie this.

The sample consisted of PBMCs. The V gene is TRBV27, the J gene TRBJ1-2; TRBD1 might be the D (5 bases). This sequence was found in a man younger than 35 in good health and CMV-seropositive. The CDR3 loop is CASSLSGGTTALF. The CDR3, as DNA: TGTGCCAGCAGTTTATCTGGGGGGACGACCGCACTATTC.